This T cell receptor (beta chain) was retrieved from a study of blood T cell repertoires in COVID-19. Background on the study: Specimens from acute and convalescent COVID-19 originated in the United States, Italy and Spain.

The CDR3 runs to 16 residues. V was shortened by 0 bases and J by 7 bases, with 16 bases between the two germline ends. CDR1 and CDR2 (germline): SGHKS, YYEKEE (reference sequence). Produced via immunoSEQ multiplex PCR; TCRdb's table is partial and in-frame only. The sample includes 150,000 to 200,000 clones, more than 85% of them seen just once. The sample consisted of peripheral blood. The chain combines TRBV5-5 with TRBJ1-4; D perhaps matches TRBD1 (5 bases). The sequence came from a man over 45 with acute or convalescent COVID-19. The CDR3 here is CASSLEGRVRGEKLFF. The CDR3 DNA follows: TGTGCCAGCAGCTTGGAAGGGAGGGTAAGGGGTGAAAAACTGTTTTTT.